A single sample gave rise to the 20 T cell receptor beta chains below, sequenced in a study of blood T cell repertoires in COVID-19. The protocol was immunoSEQ multiplex PCR, while the TCRdb copy is restricted to in-frame clones and leaves out a portion. The sample lists 15,000 to 20,000 clones; 82% were seen once. Sequenced sample: peripheral blood. The receptors were sampled from a human donor in a cohort sampled during active COVID-19.

This chain links TRBV5-1 with TRBJ2-1; D gene ambiguous. The CDR3 extends over 13 amino acids. Germline V lookup: CDR1 SGHRS, CDR2 YFSETQ. Deletions cut 3 bases from V and 5 bases from J, with 9 bases between. As DNA, the CDR3 is TGCGCCAGCAGCTCTAGACCCAACAATGAGCAGTTCTTC. It encodes CASSSRPNNEQFF.

This clone came up once. CDR3 amino acids: CASSLNLRGGNEQFF. The CDR3 DNA reads TGTGCCAGCAGTTTAAACCTAAGGGGGGGCAATGAGCAGTTCTTC. The chain recombines TRBV28 with TRBJ2-1; a possible D gene is TRBD2 (7 bases). The CDR3 contains 15 residues. The V end lost 2 bases, the J end lost 6 bases, and 14 bases lay between the germline ends. CDR1 and CDR2 from the germline V gene are MDHEN and SYDVKM.

A few counts support this clone. J is TRBJ2-1 and V is TRBV6-4, with TRBD1 matching 10 bases. There are 15 residues in the CDR3. The germline V gene encodes CDR1 MRHNA and CDR2 SNTAGT. Germline trimming cut 3 bases from V and 10 bases from J; bases unmatched to any gene: 9. CDR3 amino acids: CASSETGGPEGEQFF. The CDR3 coding sequence is TGTGCCAGCAGTGAGACAGGGGGCCCCGAAGGAGAGCAGTTCTTC.

Only a few counts were recorded for this clone. The chain has TRBV24-1 and TRBJ2-5; TRBD2 might be the D (5 bases). V lost 7 bases, J lost 3 bases, and 11 bases lay in between. The CDR3 has 13 amino acids. Germline values: CDR1 KGHDR, CDR2 SFDVKD. The CDR3 is CATRGSGEETQYF. CDR3 in DNA: TGTGCCACCAGAGGATCCGGGGAAGAGACCCAGTACTTC.

J is TRBJ2-6 and V is TRBV6-5; D is perhaps TRBD2 (7 bases). The V end lost 7 bases, the J end lost 2 bases, and 9 bases lay between the germline ends. CDR3 length: 14 residues. Germline values: CDR1 MNHEY, CDR2 SVGAGI. The chain's CDR3 is CASTRGPGANVLTF. CDR3 nucleotides: TGTGCCAGCACGCGGGGGCCTGGGGCCAACGTCCTGACTTTC.

The chain couples TRBV4-1 to TRBJ2-7; 7 nucleotides align to TRBD2. Trimming cost V 0 bases and J 2 bases; bases outside gene matches: 4. There are 15 residues in the CDR3. Germline V gene data show CDR1 as MGHRA and CDR2 as YSYEKL. CDR3 bases: TGCGCCAGCAGCCAAGACGGGACTACCACCTACGAGCAGTACTTC. This sequence encodes CASSQDGTTTYEQYF.

In this sample, this clone turned up a few times. The J gene is TRBJ2-7, the V gene TRBV6-2 or TRBV6-3; D gene ambiguous. The CDR3 consists of 15 residues. V was pared by 5 bases and J by 3 bases, with 17 bases between. CDR1 and CDR2 from the germline V gene are MNHEY and SVGEGT. The DNA of the CDR3 is TGTGCCAGCAGTGTCACCGAAGTTGGCTTCTACGAGCAGTACTTC. This encodes CASSVTEVGFYEQYF.

This clone appeared a few times. V usage is TRBV24-1 and J usage is TRBJ2-1; 10 bases agree with TRBD2. J lost 7 bases, V lost 0 bases, and 5 bases had no gene match. The CDR3 is 16 residues long. CDR1 is KGHDR, CDR2 SFDVKD, per germline. The CDR3 region is CATSDLPSGRWNEQFF. CDR3 DNA sequence: TGTGCCACCAGTGATTTGCCTAGCGGGAGATGGAATGAGCAGTTCTTC.

The chain employs TRBV5-1 and TRBJ2-7; 11 bases match TRBD2. The CDR3 is made up of 15 amino acids. In germline, CDR1 is SGHRS, CDR2 YFSETQ. The V segment lost 0 bases and the J segment 4 bases; nucleotides outside the gene matches: 3. The CDR3 DNA sequence: TGCGCCAGCAGCTTGGACGGGACTAGCGGTTACGAGCAGTACTTC. It yields the protein CASSLDGTSGYEQYF.

The chain joins TRBV4-1 to TRBJ2-7, with 9 bases identical to TRBD2. The CDR3 is made up of 15 amino acids. Per the germline V gene, CDR1 is MGHRA and CDR2 is YSYEKL. Trimming cost V 5 bases and J 4 bases; bases outside gene matches: 9. The DNA for the CDR3 is TGCGCCAGCAGCGAGAATAGCGGGGGAACTTACGAGCAGTACTTC. The encoded protein is CASSENSGGTYEQYF.

The genes are TRBV2 and TRBJ2-7; TRBD2 matches 14 bases. V shed 6 bases and J 6 bases; nucleotides not matched to a gene: 10. Germline V gene data show CDR1 as SNHLY and CDR2 as FYNNEI. CDR3 size: 16 residues. The CDR3 here is CASSTGTSGRGIEQYF. CDR3 in DNA: TGTGCCAGCAGCACCGGGACTAGCGGGAGAGGGATCGAGCAGTACTTC.

This clone was detected only once. The rearrangement uses TRBV5-1 and TRBJ2-1; D ambiguous. V lost 1 base and J 2 bases, leaving 16 bases between the germline ends. The V gene's germline CDR1 is SGHRS and CDR2 YFSETQ. The CDR3 is 17 residues long. In DNA, the CDR3 is TGCGCCAGCAGCTTGCTAGTGATCAGAGGTCCCTACAATGAGCAGTTCTTC. This codes for CASSLLVIRGPYNEQFF.

The chain couples TRBV14 to TRBJ1-2; D is undetermined. Per germline, CDR1 SGHDN and CDR2 FVKESK. This CDR3 has 16 residues. The V end lost 0 bases, the J end lost 0 bases, and 11 bases lay between the germline ends. This CDR3 reads CASSQDFFGTNYGYTF. Written as DNA, the CDR3 is TGTGCCAGCAGCCAAGATTTTTTCGGGACTAACTATGGCTACACCTTC.

The chain employs TRBV7-9 and TRBJ1-6; D not certain. This CDR3 is built from 15 residues. From germline, CDR1 is SEHNR and CDR2 FQNEAQ (reference sequence). The V end was cut by 5 bases, the J end by 6 bases, with 14 bases between. The CDR3 DNA reads as TGTGCCAGCAGCACACGGGAAGAGAGTAATTCACCCCTCCACTTT. It codes for CASSTREESNSPLHF.

The rearrangement links TRBV11-2 to TRBJ2-7; possible D gene TRBD2, 6 bases. V was cut by 4 bases and J by 5 bases, with 15 bases left in between. There are 14 residues in the CDR3. Per germline, CDR1 SGHAT and CDR2 FQNNGV. This CDR3 reads CASSSLTGGNEQYF. CDR3 nucleotide sequence: TGTGCCAGCAGCTCCCTCACTGGAGGGAACGAGCAGTACTTC.

The gene calls are TRBV5-8 and TRBJ2-7, with 8 positions matching TRBD2. The ends lost 0 bases at V and 2 bases at J; junction bases unmatched: 4. CDR1 is SGHTS, CDR2 YDEGEE, per germline. The CDR3 extends over 15 amino acids. The chain's CDR3 is CASSLVPGGPYEQYF. In DNA, the CDR3 is TGTGCCAGCAGCTTGGTCCCGGGAGGGCCCTACGAGCAGTACTTC.

This chain uses TRBV18 with TRBJ2-6, with D perhaps matching TRBD2 (7 bases). This CDR3 contains 18 residues. Germline V gene data show CDR1 as KGHSH and CDR2 as LQKENI. Trimming took off 4 bases at V and 0 bases at J, with 16 bases between the two ends. The CDR3 protein is CASSLSGGAFSGANVLTF. CDR3 DNA: TGTGCCAGCTCACTCTCGGGGGGCGCCTTCTCTGGGGCCAACGTCCTGACTTTC. Based on the CDR3 plus reference TRBV18 and TRBJ2-6, the full variable domain is NAGVMQNPRHLVRRRGQEARLRCSPMKGHSHVYWYRQLPEEGLKFMVYLQKENIIDESGMPKERFSAEFPKEGPSILRIQQVVRGDSAAYFCASSLSGGAFSGANVLTFGAGSRLTVL.

The chain carries TRBV5-4 and TRBJ2-2, with 12 nucleotides matching TRBD2. This CDR3 has 17 residues. Trimming removed 5 bases from V and 2 bases from J; junction bases left unmatched: 7. Germline CDR1 SGHNT, CDR2 YYREEE (reference sequence). The CDR3 coding sequence is TGTGCCAGCAGTCGTCGGACTAGCGGGATAAACACCGGGGAGCTGTTTTTT. Translation gives CASSRRTSGINTGELFF. Drawing the rest from reference TRBV5-4 and TRBJ2-2, the complete variable domain is ETGVTQSPTHLIKTRGQQVTLRCSSQSGHNTVSWYQQALGQGPQFIFQYYREEENGRGNFPPRFSGLQFPNYSSELNVNALELDDSALYLCASSRRTSGINTGELFFGEGSRLTVL.

The rearrangement joins TRBV9 to TRBJ2-7; 11 bases are a match to TRBD2. The CDR3 has 16 residues. Germline CDR1 and CDR2: SGDLS and YYNGEE. The V segment lost 2 bases and the J segment 4 bases; nucleotides outside the gene matches: 8. The CDR3 region is CASSVGTSGTPYEQYF. The CDR3 nucleotides are TGTGCCAGCAGCGTGGGGACTAGCGGTACGCCGTACGAGCAGTACTTC.

This rearrangement joins TRBV27 to TRBJ2-5; 7 nucleotides match TRBD2. V gave up 10 bases and J gave up 5 bases; unmatched junction bases: 10. This CDR3 contains 13 residues. Per germline, CDR1 MNHEY and CDR2 SMNVEV (reference sequence). The CDR3 DNA reads TGTGCCAACAGCGGGAAGGGCGAGGAGACCCAGTACTTC. Its protein is CANSGKGEETQYF.